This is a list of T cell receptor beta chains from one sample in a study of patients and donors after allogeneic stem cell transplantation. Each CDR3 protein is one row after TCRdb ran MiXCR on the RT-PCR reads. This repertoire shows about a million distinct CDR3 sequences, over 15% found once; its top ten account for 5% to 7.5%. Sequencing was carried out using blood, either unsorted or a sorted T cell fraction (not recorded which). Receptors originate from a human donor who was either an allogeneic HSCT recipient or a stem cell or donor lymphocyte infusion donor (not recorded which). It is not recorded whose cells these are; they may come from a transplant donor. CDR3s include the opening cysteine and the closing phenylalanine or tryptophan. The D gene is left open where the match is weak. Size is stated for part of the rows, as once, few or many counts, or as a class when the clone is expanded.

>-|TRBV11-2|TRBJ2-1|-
TGTGCCAGCAGCCACGGGCCCCTCTATGAGCAGTTCTTC
CASSHGPLYEQFF
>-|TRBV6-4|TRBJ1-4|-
TGTGCCAGCATGGAAAGGGCAACTAATGAAAAACTGTTTTTT
CASMERATNEKLFF
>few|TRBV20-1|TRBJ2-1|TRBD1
TGCAGTGGGAGGGACAGGGTTGTATACAATGAGCAGTTCTTC
CSGRDRVVYNEQFF
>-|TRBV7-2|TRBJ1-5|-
TGTGCCAGCAGCTCCATAGACAGACCCAATCAGCCCCAGCATTTT
CASSSIDRPNQPQHF
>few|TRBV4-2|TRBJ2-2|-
TGTGCCAGCAGCCAAGTGGGGAGACAGGCTACGAACACCGGGGAGCTGTTTTTT
CASSQVGRQATNTGELFF
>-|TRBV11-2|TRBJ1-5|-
TGTGCCAGCAGCCAGGTTATTGGGCAGCAGAATCAGCCCCAGCATTTT
CASSQVIGQQNQPQHF
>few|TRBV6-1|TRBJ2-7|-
TGTGCCAGCAGTGGCTTACAGAGGTACGAGCAGTACTTC
CASSGLQRYEQYF
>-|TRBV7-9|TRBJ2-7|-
TGTGCCAGCAGCTTAGCACCCATGGTCGACTACGAGCAGTACTTC
CASSLAPMVDYEQYF
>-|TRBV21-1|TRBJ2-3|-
TGTGCCAGCAGCAAAGCCGTACCGGGACTAGCGGGACGAGATACGCAGTATTTT
CASSKAVPGLAGRDTQYF
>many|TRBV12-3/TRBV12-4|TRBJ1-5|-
TGTGCCAGCAGTTTATCGGGGAGAGACAATCAGCCCCAGCATTTT
CASSLSGRDNQPQHF
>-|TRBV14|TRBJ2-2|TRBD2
TGTGCCAGCAGCCGACGACTAGCGCCCACCGGGGAGCTGTTTTTT
CASSRRLAPTGELFF
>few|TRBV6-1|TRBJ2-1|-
TGTGCCAGCCGAGGCGGGGACTCCTACAATGAGCAGTTCTTC
CASRGGDSYNEQFF
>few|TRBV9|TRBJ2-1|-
TGTGCCAGCAGCGTAGTTGGAGCTTACAATGAGCAGTTCTTC
CASSVVGAYNEQFF
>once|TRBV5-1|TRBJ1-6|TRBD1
TGCGCCAGCAGCATAGGACAGGGAAATAATTCACCCCTCCACTTT
CASSIGQGNNSPLHF
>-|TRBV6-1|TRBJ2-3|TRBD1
TGTGCCAGCACCACCTACAGGGGGCGCGCAGATACGCAGTATTTT
CASTTYRGRADTQYF
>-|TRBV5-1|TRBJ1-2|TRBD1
TGCGCCAGCAGGACCGGACAGGGAGGCTACACCTTC
CASRTGQGGYTF
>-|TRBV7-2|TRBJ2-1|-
TGTGCCAGCAGCCTACGGACCACTCCTAAGGAGCAGTTCTTC
CASSLRTTPKEQFF
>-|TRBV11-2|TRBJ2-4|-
TGTGCCAGCAGTACCCCATTAGCCAAAAACATTCAGTACTTC
CASSTPLAKNIQYF
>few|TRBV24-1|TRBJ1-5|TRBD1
TGTGCCACCAGTGATTCCCGGGGACAGGGGAGAAGCAATCAGCCCCAGCATTTT
CATSDSRGQGRSNQPQHF
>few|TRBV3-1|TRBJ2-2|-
TGTGCCAGCAGCCAAGGGTGGCTGGGGCCTTCCAACACCGGGGAGCTGTTTTTT
CASSQGWLGPSNTGELFF
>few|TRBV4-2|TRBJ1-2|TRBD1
TGTGCCAGCAGTTTAGGACAGGGGGCGTCAGACTATGGCTACACCTTC
CASSLGQGASDYGYTF
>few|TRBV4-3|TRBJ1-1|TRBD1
TGCGCCAGCAGCCGGGACAGGGGGATGAACACTGAAGCTTTCTTT
CASSRDRGMNTEAFF
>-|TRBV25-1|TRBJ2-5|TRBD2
TGTGCCAGCAGTGTCCCCCTAGCGGGGCAAGAGACCCAGTACTTC
CASSVPLAGQETQYF
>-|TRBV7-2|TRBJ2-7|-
TGTGCCAGCAGCTTAGATGGGACACCCCTAGACAAGCAGTACTTC
CASSLDGTPLDKQYF
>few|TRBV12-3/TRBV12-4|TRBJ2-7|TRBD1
TGTGCCAGCAGTCTACCCCGACAGGGGAGCTCCTACGAGCAGTACTTC
CASSLPRQGSSYEQYF
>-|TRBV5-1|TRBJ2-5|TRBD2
TGCGCCAGCAGCCAACTAGCGGGAGGGCGTGGAGAGACCCAGTACTTC
CASSQLAGGRGETQYF
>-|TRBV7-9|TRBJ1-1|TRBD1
TGTGCCAGCACAAGACAGGGTCCCTTGAACACTGAAGCTTTCTTT
CASTRQGPLNTEAFF
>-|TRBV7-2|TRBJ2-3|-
TGTGCCAGCAGCATCGGGGGGCGCACAGATACGCAGTATTTT
CASSIGGRTDTQYF
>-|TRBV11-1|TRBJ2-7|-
TGTGCCAGCAGCCTACAGGGCGAGGAGCAGTACTTC
CASSLQGEEQYF
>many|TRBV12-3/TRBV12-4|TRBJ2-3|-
TGTGCCAGCAGTTTAGAGGCTAGCGCAGCCACAGATACGCAGTATTTT
CASSLEASAATDTQYF
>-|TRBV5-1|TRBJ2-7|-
TGCGCCAGCAGCCCTGGCGGCGTCGAGCAGTACTTC
CASSPGGVEQYF
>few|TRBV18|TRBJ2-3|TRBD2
TGTGCCAGCTCACCGATAGCGGGAGGCACAGATACGCAGTATTTT
CASSPIAGGTDTQYF
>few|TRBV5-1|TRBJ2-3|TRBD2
TGCGCCAGCAGCTTGGTACTAGCGGGGGACACAGATACGCAGTATTTT
CASSLVLAGDTDTQYF
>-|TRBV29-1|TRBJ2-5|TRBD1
TGCAGCGTCTCAAACATGGCAGGGGGCGAGACCCAGTACTTC
CSVSNMAGGETQYF
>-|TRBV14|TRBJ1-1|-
TGTGCCAGCAGCCAAGCCGCCACAGGGTGGACTGAAGCTTTCTTT
CASSQAATGWTEAFF
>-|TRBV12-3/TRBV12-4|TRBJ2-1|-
TGTGCCAGCAGTTTTACTAGGGGGTACAATGAGCAGTTCTTC
CASSFTRGYNEQFF
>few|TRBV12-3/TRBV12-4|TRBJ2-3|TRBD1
TGTGCCAGCACGACAGGGGGCAGCACAGATACGCAGTATTTT
CASTTGGSTDTQYF
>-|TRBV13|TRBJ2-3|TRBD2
TGTGCCAGCAGCCAAAGACTAGCGGGAGGCCCCACAGATACGCAGTATTTT
CASSQRLAGGPTDTQYF
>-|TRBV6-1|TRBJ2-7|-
TGTGCCAGCGCTCCGGACCACCCCTACGAGCAGTACTTC
CASAPDHPYEQYF
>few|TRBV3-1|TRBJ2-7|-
TGTGCCAGCAGCCAAGGCCAGGTCGACTCCTACGAGCAGTACTTC
CASSQGQVDSYEQYF
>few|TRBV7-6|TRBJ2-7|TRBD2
TGTGCCAGCAGCCCCCGGGGGGAGAGATACTACGAGCAGTACTTC
CASSPRGERYYEQYF
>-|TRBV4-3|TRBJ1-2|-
TGCGCCAGCAGCCAAGTCGGTAGGGATAACTATGGCTACACCTTC
CASSQVGRDNYGYTF
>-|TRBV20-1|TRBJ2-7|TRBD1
TGCAGTGCTAGAGGGGACAGGGACATCAACGAGCAGTACTTC
CSARGDRDINEQYF
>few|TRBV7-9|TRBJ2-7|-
TGTGCCAGCAGCTTGGACGGTTGGACTGCCAACTACGAGCAGTACTTC
CASSLDGWTANYEQYF
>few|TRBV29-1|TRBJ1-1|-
TGCAGCTCCTCGAGGAGGGGGTACACTGAAGCTTTCTTT
CSSSRRGYTEAFF
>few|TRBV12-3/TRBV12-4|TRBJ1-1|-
TGTGCCAGCAGTTCCCTAGGTGGGGTTTCTGAAGCTTTCTTT
CASSSLGGVSEAFF
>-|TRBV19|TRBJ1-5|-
TGTGCCACCCAGGGAGGGGTCGCCGGGCAGCCCCAGCATTTT
CATQGGVAGQPQHF
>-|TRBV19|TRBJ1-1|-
TGTGCCAGTAGCGGGCCGACGGCGAACACTGAAGCTTTCTTT
CASSGPTANTEAFF
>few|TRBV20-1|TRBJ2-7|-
TGCAGTGCTATGCCTAGAGTCGGGCACTACGAGCAGTACTTC
CSAMPRVGHYEQYF